This T cell receptor (beta chain) came from a study of blood T cell repertoires in COVID-19. Study overall: There were acute and convalescent COVID-19 samples, and they came from the United States, Italy and Spain.

This CDR3 is 12 amino acids long. Trimming cost V 8 bases and J 7 bases, with 9 bases left between them. Which cohort a participant joined came from the clinical history participants gave. Only in-frame clones appear in the TCRdb table, and some are missing; sequencing was by immunoSEQ multiplex PCR. The table records some 260,000 clones, about 80% of them present only once. The genes are TRBV23-1 and TRBJ1-6; D uncertain. TRBV23-1 belongs to the ORF category, with a function that is uncertain. Sample: PBMCs or T cells enriched from blood (not recorded which). The receptor's source is a man aged 30 to 39 with acute COVID-19. The CDR3 sequence is CASLSGNSPLHF. The CDR3 region has the DNA TGCGCCAGCCTATCGGGGAATTCACCCCTCCACTTT.